The sequence of this T cell receptor beta chain was determined in a study of blood T cell repertoires in COVID-19. Here immunoSEQ multiplex PCR was the method, and the copy in TCRdb shows in-frame clones only, minus some. Of about 210,000 clones listed, 86% are singletons. Trimming stripped 2 bases from V and 8 bases from J, with 12 bases between. This CDR3 is 13 amino acids long. The genes are TRBV12-3 or TRBV12-4 and TRBJ1-1; a weak D match, TRBD1 (5 bases). The specimen was peripheral blood. The clonotype originates from a woman in her 70s with acute or convalescent COVID-19. CDR3 residues: CASSLNGAGEAFF. In DNA form, the CDR3 reads TGTGCCAGCAGTTTAAATGGGGCAGGAGAAGCTTTCTTT.